One TCR beta chain is described in this entry. Its antigen is currently unknown. Genomic DNA of every subset was divided equally among multiple immunoSEQ plates. The authors loaded roughly 200 ng DNA, about 30,000 T cell genomes, into sorted-subset replicate PCRs. Only in-frame clones appear in the TCRdb table, and some are missing; sequencing was by immunoSEQ multiplex PCR. The data show millions of clones, with roughly 96% seen just once and more than 0.1% held by the top ten. The data are from a study of shared clonotypes between healthy human individuals. Study findings and constraints: Despite large depth, rarefaction showed incomplete sorted-subset sequencing.

A CD45RA-negative memory subset and a CD45RA+ naive subset were separated from the CD4+ cells. This sequence originates from a man aged 18-30 years in good health. The sequenced material came from naive CD4+ T cells sorted from blood. Subset of the sample: CD45RA+ positively selected.

The CDR3: CASSPSSRGGLTNYGYTF. The CDR3 DNA reads as TGTGCCAGCAGCCCTTCATCCCGCGGGGGCCTTACTAACTATGGCTACACCTTC. The rearrangement links TRBV28 to TRBJ1-2; possible D gene TRBD1, 6 bases. CDR3 length: 18 amino acids. Germline-derived CDR1 and CDR2 are MDHEN and SYDVKM. Trimming cost V 6 bases and J 0 bases, with 23 bases left between them.